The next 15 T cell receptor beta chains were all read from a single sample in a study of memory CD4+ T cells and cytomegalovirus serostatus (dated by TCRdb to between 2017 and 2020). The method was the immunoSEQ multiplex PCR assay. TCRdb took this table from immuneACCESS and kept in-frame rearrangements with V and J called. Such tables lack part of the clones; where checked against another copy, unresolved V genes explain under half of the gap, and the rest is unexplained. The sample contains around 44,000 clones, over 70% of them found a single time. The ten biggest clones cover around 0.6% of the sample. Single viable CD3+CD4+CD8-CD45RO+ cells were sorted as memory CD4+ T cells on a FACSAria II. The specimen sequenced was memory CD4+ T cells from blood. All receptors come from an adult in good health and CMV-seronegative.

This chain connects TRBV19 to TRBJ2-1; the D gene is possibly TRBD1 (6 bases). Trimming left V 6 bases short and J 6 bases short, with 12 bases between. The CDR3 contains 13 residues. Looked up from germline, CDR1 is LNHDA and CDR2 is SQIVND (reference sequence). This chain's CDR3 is CASRPRGGNEQFF. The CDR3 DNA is TGTGCCAGTAGACCGAGAGGGGGCAATGAGCAGTTCTTC.

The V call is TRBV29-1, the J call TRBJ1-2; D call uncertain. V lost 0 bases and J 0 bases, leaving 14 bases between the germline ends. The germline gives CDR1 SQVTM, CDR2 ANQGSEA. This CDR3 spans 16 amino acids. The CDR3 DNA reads TGCAGCGTTGAAGACAGATCAGAAACAGCTAACTATGGCTACACCTTC. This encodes CSVEDRSETANYGYTF. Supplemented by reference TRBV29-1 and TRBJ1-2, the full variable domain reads SAVISQKPSRDICQRGTSLTIQCQVDSQVTMMFWYRQQPGQSLTLIATANQGSEATYESGFVIDKFPISRPNLTFSTLTVSNMSPEDSSIYLCSVEDRSETANYGYTFGSGTRLTVV.

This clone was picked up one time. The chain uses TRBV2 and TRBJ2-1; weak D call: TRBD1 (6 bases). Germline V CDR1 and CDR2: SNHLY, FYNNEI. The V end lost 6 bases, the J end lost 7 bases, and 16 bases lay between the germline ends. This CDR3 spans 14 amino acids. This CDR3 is CASSPTTGINEQFF. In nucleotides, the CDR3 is TGTGCCAGCAGCCCTACTACAGGGATTAATGAGCAGTTCTTC.

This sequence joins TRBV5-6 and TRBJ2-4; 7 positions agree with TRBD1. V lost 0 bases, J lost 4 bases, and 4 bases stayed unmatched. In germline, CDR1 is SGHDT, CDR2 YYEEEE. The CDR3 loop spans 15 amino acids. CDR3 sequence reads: CASSLGDRLKNIQYF. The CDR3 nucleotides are TGTGCCAGCAGCTTGGGGGACAGATTAAAAAACATTCAGTACTTC.

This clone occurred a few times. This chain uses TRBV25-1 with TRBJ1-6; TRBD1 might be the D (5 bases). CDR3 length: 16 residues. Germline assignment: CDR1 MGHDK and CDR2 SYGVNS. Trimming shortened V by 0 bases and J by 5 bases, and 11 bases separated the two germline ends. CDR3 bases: TGTGCCAGCAGTGAATATCGGGGACGGAATAATTCACCCCTCCACTTT. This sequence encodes CASSEYRGRNNSPLHF.

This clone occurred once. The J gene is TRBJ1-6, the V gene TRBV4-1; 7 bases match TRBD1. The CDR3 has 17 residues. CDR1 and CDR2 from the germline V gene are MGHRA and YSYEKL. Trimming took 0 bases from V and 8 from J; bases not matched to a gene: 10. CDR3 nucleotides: TGCGCCAGCAGCCAAGAACAGGGGCGGAGGGCCCATTCACCCCTCCACTTT. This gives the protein CASSQEQGRRAHSPLHF.

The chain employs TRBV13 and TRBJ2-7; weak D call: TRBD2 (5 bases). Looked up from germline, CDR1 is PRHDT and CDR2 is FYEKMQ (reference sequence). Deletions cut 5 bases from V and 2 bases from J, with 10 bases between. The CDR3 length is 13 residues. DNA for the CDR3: TGTGCCAGCAGCCGTGGGGAGACCTACGAGCAGTACTTC. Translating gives CASSRGETYEQYF.

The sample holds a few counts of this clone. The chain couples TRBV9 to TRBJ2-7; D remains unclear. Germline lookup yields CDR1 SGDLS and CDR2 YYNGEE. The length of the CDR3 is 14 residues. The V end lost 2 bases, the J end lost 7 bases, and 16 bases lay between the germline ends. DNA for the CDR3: TGTGCCAGCAGCGTGATGGACGGAGCGCGAGAGCAGTACTTC. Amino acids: CASSVMDGAREQYF.

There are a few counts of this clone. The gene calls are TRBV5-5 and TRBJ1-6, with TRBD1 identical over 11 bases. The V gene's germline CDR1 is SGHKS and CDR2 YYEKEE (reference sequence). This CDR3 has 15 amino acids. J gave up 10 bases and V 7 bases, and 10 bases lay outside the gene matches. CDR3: CASRAPGTGGSPLHF. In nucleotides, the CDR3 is TGTGCCAGCCGGGCTCCCGGGACAGGGGGATCACCCCTCCACTTT.

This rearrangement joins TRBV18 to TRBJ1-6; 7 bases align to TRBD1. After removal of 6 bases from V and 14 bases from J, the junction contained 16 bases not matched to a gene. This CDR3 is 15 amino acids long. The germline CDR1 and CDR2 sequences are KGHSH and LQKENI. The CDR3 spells CASSSGTDFYGALHF. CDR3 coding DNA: TGTGCCAGCTCCTCCGGGACAGATTTTTATGGGGCCCTCCACTTT.

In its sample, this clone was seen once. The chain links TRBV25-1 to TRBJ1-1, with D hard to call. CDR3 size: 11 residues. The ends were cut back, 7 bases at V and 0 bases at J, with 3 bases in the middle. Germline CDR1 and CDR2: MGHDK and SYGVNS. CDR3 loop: CASTLNTEAFF. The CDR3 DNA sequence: TGTGCCAGCACCCTGAACACTGAAGCTTTCTTT.

The CDR3: CASSEASNQPQHF. The CDR3, as DNA: TGTGCCAGCAGTGAAGCCTCTAATCAGCCCCAGCATTTT. The chain employs TRBV6-1 and TRBJ1-5, with D unclear. Trimming pared 0 bases from V and 4 bases from J, leaving 4 bases between. CDR1 is MNHNS and CDR2 is SASEGT in the germline V gene. The CDR3 covers 13 residues.

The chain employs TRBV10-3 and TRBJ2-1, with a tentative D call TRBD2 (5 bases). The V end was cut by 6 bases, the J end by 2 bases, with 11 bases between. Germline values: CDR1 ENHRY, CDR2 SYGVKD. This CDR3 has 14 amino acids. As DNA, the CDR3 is TGTGCCATCAGGACGGAGGACGCCTACAATGAGCAGTTCTTC. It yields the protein CAIRTEDAYNEQFF.

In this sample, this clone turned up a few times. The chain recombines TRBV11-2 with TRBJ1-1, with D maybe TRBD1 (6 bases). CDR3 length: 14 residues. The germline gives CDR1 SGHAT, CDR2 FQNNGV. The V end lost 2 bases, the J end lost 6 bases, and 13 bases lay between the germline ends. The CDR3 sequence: CASSLLRGGAEAFF. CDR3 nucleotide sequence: TGTGCCAGCAGCTTACTCAGGGGCGGCGCTGAAGCTTTCTTT.

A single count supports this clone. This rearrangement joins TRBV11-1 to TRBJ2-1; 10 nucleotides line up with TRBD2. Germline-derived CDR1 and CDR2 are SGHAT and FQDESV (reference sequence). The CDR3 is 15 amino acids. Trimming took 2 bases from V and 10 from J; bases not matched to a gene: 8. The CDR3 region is CASSLISGGAREQFF. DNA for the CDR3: TGTGCCAGCAGCTTAATCAGCGGGGGGGCCAGGGAGCAGTTCTTC.